These 18 T cell receptor beta chains were sequenced from one sample in a study of T cells in Graves' hyperthyroidism and ophthalmopathy. Amplification of TCR beta CDR3 regions was performed using RNA transcripts as template. First-round RT-PCR of the TCR CDR3 relied on the HTBI primer set. TCRdb independently ran MiXCR on the multiplex PCR reads; one entry per CDR3 protein. The repertoire holds approximately 700,000 distinct CDR3 sequences, with less than 45% as singletons. The sequenced material came from peripheral blood or thyroid tissue (not recorded which). These receptors all come from an adult man with Graves' disease, either hyperthyroidism or ophthalmopathy (not recorded which).

This chain connects TRBV2 to TRBJ2-5; TRBD2 is a possible D gene (6 bases). Germline CDR1 reads SNHLY; CDR2 reads FYNNEI. The CDR3 consists of 11 residues. Trimming pared 10 bases from V and 5 bases from J, leaving 11 bases between. The CDR3 here is CATRGSETQYF. CDR3 DNA sequence: TGTGCCACCCGGGGGTCCGAGACCCAGTACTTC.

This clonotype was seen just once. The J gene is TRBJ2-2, the V gene TRBV7-9; no definite D call. Germline V gene sequence: CDR1 SEHNR, CDR2 FQNEAQ (reference sequence). The CDR3 runs to 16 residues. The V gene lost 5 bases and the J gene lost 0 bases, with 13 bases spanning the gap. The DNA for the CDR3 is TGTGCCAGCAGCCTCCTCCGGCCAACGAACACCGGGGAGCTGTTTTTT. Translated, it gives CASSLLRPTNTGELFF.

CDR3 loop: CASSVNPGQGANTEAFF. The CDR3 nucleotides are TGTGCCAGCAGCGTAAACCCGGGACAGGGTGCCAACACTGAAGCTTTCTTT. This chain joins TRBV9 and TRBJ1-1, with 9 bases lining up with TRBD1. The germline V gene has CDR1 SGDLS and CDR2 YYNGEE. The CDR3 consists of 17 residues. V lost 1 base and J lost 2; bases outside the gene matches: 9. Full variable domain (outside the CDR3, taken from reference TRBV9 and TRBJ1-1): DSGVTQTPKHLITATGQRVTLRCSPRSGDLSVYWYQQSLDQGLQFLIQYYNGEERAKGNILERFSAQQFPDLHSELNLSSLELGDSALYFCASSVNPGQGANTEAFFGQGTRLTVV.

This chain joins TRBV6-5 and TRBJ1-1, with D unresolved. The CDR3 contains 14 residues. Trimming shortened V by 7 bases and J by 0 bases, and 12 bases separated the two germline ends. CDR1 and CDR2 from the germline V gene are MNHEY and SVGAGI. CDR3 DNA sequence: TGTGCCAGCAAAGGACCGACCTTGAACACTGAAGCTTTCTTT. Its protein is CASKGPTLNTEAFF.

This clonotype was counted many times. V is TRBV24-1 and J is TRBJ2-5, with D perhaps matching TRBD1 (6 bases). With 4 bases removed from V and 5 bases from J, the gap between germline ends came to 16 bases. The CDR3 has 15 residues. In germline, CDR1 is KGHDR, CDR2 SFDVKD. The CDR3, as DNA: TGTGCCACCAGTGACGCCCGGACAGATCAGGAGACCCAGTACTTC. This encodes CATSDARTDQETQYF.

In regard to this clonotype: The CDR3 does not end in the conserved phenylalanine or tryptophan, so this is likely a read error. The chain combines TRBV6-6 with TRBJ1-5; D is ambiguous. The CDR3 sequence is 15 residues long. V was pared by 5 bases and J by 1 base, with 12 bases between. CDR1 is MNHNY and CDR2 is SVGAGI in the germline V gene (reference sequence). The CDR3 nucleotides read TGTGCCAGCAGTGAAGTAATCTTCAGCAATCAGCCCCAGCATCTT. Translating it yields CASSEVIFSNQPQHL.

This clonotype showed up many times. The genes are TRBV2 and TRBJ1-3, with 8 positions matching TRBD1. Germline V gives CDR1 SNHLY, CDR2 FYNNEI. The CDR3 has 13 amino acids. After removal of 11 bases from V and 3 bases from J, the junction contained 6 bases not matched to a gene. The CDR3 DNA follows: TGTGCCGCCACAGGGGGAGGTGGAAACACCATATATTTT. This sequence encodes CAATGGGGNTIYF.

The table lists this clonotype with many counts. This chain joins TRBV2 and TRBJ1-2; D possibly corresponds to TRBD1 (6 bases). Germline V lookup: CDR1 SNHLY, CDR2 FYNNEI. The ends were cut back, 8 bases at V and 4 bases at J, with 11 bases in the middle. The CDR3 runs to 12 residues. The CDR3 reads CASVGQLYGYTF. CDR3 DNA: TGTGCCAGCGTAGGACAGCTCTATGGCTACACCTTC.

The chain uses TRBV6-1 and TRBJ2-7, with 9 bases matching TRBD1. The CDR3 sequence is 15 residues long. J lost 5 bases, V lost 6 bases, and 11 bases had no gene match. CDR1 and CDR2 from the germline V gene are MNHNS and SASEGT. CDR3 coding DNA: TGTGCCAGCAGCGTTCTCGGGACAGGGCTCAACGAGCAGTACTTC. Translation: CASSVLGTGLNEQYF.

The chain is built from TRBV7-9 and TRBJ2-6, with a tentative D call TRBD2 (6 bases). The germline CDR1 and CDR2 sequences are SEHNR and FQNEAQ (reference sequence). V was shortened by 5 bases and J by 2 bases, with 22 bases between the two germline ends. The CDR3 consists of 19 residues. CDR3 nucleotides: TGTGCCAGCAGCCCCCTCCGTCCGGGGACTCTTACTGGGGCCAACGTCCTGACTTTC. Translation: CASSPLRPGTLTGANVLTF.

This clonotype was observed once. A read error may be the cause here, since a much bigger clone is one base away. The V gene is TRBV20-1, the J gene TRBJ2-7, with D perhaps TRBD1 (7 bases). CDR3 length: 14 residues. Germline V gene data show CDR1 as DFQATT and CDR2 as SNEGSKA (reference sequence). V lost 6 bases to trimming and J lost 7 bases, with 22 bases between them. The CDR3 DNA reads TGCAGTGCCGGAGGGGGCAGGGGACTGAAAGAGCAGTACTTC. Translating gives CSAGGGRGLKEQYF.

The CDR3 here is CASSYARTYEQYF. Written as DNA, the CDR3 is TGTGCCAGCAGTTACGCCAGGACCTACGAGCAGTACTTC. The V gene is TRBV6-1, the J gene TRBJ2-7; D call uncertain. The CDR3 spans 13 residues. The germline V gene has CDR1 MNHNS and CDR2 SASEGT. Trimming shortened V by 5 bases and J by 2 bases, and 10 bases separated the two germline ends.

Worth noting for this clonotype: A much larger clone is a single base away; this may be a read error. The J gene is TRBJ1-4, the V gene TRBV2; the D gene is possibly TRBD1 (6 bases). CDR1 and CDR2 (germline): SNHLY, FYNNEI. The CDR3 covers 13 residues. The DNA of the CDR3 is TGTGCCAGCAGCGAAGACAGGCGCGAAAAACTGTTTTTT. This gives the protein CASSEDRREKLFF.

This clonotype has a handful of counts. The rearrangement joins TRBV6-5 to TRBJ1-2, with no clear D. This CDR3 has 15 amino acids. Germline CDR1 reads MNHEY; CDR2 reads SVGAGI. V was clipped by 2 bases and J by 1 base, with 11 bases between them. The CDR3 region has the DNA TGTGCCAGCAGTTACGACGACGTACTTAACTATGGCTACACCTTC. This translates into CASSYDDVLNYGYTF.

The V and J genes are TRBV10-3 and TRBJ1-1; possibly TRBD1 for D (6 bases). Deletions cut 10 bases from V and 4 bases from J, with 19 bases between. CDR3 length equals 14 residues. Germline assignment: CDR1 ENHRY and CDR2 SYGVKD. CDR3 in DNA: TGTGCCAGCCAACGGGGGGCGGAGGGCACTGAAGCTTTCTTT. It yields the protein CASQRGAEGTEAFF.

CDR3 region: CSVEGQFYGYTF. CDR3 nucleotides: TGCAGCGTTGAGGGACAGTTCTATGGCTACACCTTC. This rearrangement joins TRBV29-1 to TRBJ1-2, with TRBD1 matching over 7 bases. The CDR3 is made up of 12 amino acids. Trimming cost V 3 bases and J 4 bases; bases outside gene matches: 2. CDR1 and CDR2 from the germline V gene are SQVTM and ANQGSEA.

This chain connects TRBV2 to TRBJ1-5; D uncertain. This CDR3 has 15 amino acids. The germline gives CDR1 SNHLY, CDR2 FYNNEI. Trimming removed 1 base at V and 2 bases at J, with 9 bases between. The CDR3 sequence is CASSEVEMGNQPQHF. CDR3 bases: TGTGCCAGCAGTGAAGTGGAGATGGGCAATCAGCCCCAGCATTTT.

This clonotype was found a few times. The gene calls are TRBV7-6 and TRBJ1-5; D gene ambiguous. Per germline, CDR1 SGHVS and CDR2 FNYEAQ. The CDR3 is 15 amino acids. V shed 5 bases and J shed 2 bases, with 13 bases lying between them. For the CDR3, the DNA is TGTGCCAGCAGCGTTGATTTTGGGGGCAATCAGCCCCAGCATTTT. This gives the protein CASSVDFGGNQPQHF.